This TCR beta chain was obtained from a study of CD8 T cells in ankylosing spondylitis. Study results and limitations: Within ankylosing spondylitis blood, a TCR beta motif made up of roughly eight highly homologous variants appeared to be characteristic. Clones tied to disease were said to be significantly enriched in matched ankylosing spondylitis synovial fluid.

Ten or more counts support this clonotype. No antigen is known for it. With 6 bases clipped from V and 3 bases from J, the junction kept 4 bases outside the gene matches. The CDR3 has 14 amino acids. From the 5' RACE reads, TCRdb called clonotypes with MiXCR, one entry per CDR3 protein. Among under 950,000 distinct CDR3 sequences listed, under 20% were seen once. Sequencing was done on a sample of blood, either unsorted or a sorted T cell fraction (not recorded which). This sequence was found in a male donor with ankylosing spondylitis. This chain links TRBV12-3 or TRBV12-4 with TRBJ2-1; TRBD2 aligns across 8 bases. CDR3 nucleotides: TGTGCCAGCAGCCTAGCGGGCAACTACAATGAGCAGTTCTTC. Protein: CASSLAGNYNEQFF.